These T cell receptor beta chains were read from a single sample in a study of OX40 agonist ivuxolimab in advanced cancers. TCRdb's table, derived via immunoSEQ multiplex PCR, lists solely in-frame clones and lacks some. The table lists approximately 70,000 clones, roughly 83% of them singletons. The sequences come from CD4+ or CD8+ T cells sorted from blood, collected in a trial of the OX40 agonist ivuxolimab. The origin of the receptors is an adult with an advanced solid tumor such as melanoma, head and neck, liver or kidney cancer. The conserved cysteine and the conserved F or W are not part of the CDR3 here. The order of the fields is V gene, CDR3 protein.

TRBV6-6	ASRVRDSAYEQY
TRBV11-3	ASSRPGQGPYEQY
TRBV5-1	ASSSRQGNGELF
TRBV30	AWSGGFGNTIY
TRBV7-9	ASSTGQYSNQPQH
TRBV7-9	ASSLQGARAAF
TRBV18	ASSPWTESYSNQPQH
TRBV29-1	SVGTVGSGYT
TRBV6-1	ASSELRDYT
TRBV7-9	ASRPTGGNEKLF
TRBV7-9	ASTPPGLYMNTEAF
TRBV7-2	ASSFQGTGELF
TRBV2	ASSEGLNTDTQY
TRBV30	AWGMIGGTDTQY
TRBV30	AWKDRVPAGIRNIQY
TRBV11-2	ASSPLAGEREQY
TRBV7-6	ASSFQLAGASYNEQF
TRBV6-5	ASSSEGRSMNTEAF
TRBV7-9	ASGTGNTEAF
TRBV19	ASSQGQVAHSPLH
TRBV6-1	ASSTYEQY
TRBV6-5	ASSLQGAGGYT
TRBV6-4	ASSLAGYSYNEQF
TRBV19	ASSSPGTANYGYT
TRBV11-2	ASSPGGVNTEAF
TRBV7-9	ASSAGGPLSYEQY
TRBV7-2	ASSLGPDLRTGGYT
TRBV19	ASKGTSGETETQY
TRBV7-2	ASSLGDGHNEQF
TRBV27	ASSLGGYEQY